Presented here are 10 T cell receptor beta chains from one specimen sequenced in a study of response to subunit inactivated influenza vaccine. MiXCR, run by TCRdb on the RT-PCR reads, gives a single entry per CDR3 protein. Of over 400,000 distinct CDR3 sequences listed, 10% to 11% were seen once; the top ten hold more than 10%. The source material was PBMCs from blood, sampled 35 to 45 days after vaccination. The source of these receptors is a man in his fifties who received an inactivated influenza vaccine.

This clonotype was counted only a few times. This chain joins TRBV18 and TRBJ2-3; D is perhaps TRBD1 or TRBD2 (6 bases each). The V gene lost 4 bases and the J gene lost 0 bases, with 8 bases spanning the gap. The CDR3 loop spans 14 amino acids. Per the germline V gene, CDR1 is KGHSH and CDR2 is LQKENI. The DNA for the CDR3 is TGTGCCAGCTCACGGGGGGCTAGCACAGATACGCAGTATTTT. It specifies CASSRGASTDTQYF.

The chain is built from TRBV28 and TRBJ1-6; 10 positions agree with TRBD1. J lost 6 bases, V lost 4 bases, and 6 bases had no gene match. Germline V gene data show CDR1 as MDHEN and CDR2 as SYDVKM. The CDR3 loop spans 16 amino acids. CDR3 sequence reads: CASSSGQGVSNSPLHF. The CDR3 coding sequence is TGTGCCAGCAGTTCTGGACAGGGGGTGAGTAATTCACCCCTCCACTTT.

The chain couples TRBV12-3 or TRBV12-4 to TRBJ1-4, with D possibly being TRBD1 (6 bases). The CDR3 consists of 14 residues. V lost 4 bases and J lost 7, with 13 bases in between. The CDR3 region has the DNA TGTGCCAGCAGTTGGACAGTGAGGGGTGAAAAACTGTTTTTT. Translation: CASSWTVRGEKLFF.

The chain combines TRBV10-3 with TRBJ2-7, with 10 positions matching TRBD2. V was pared by 11 bases and J by 5 bases, with 12 bases of the junction left unmatched. From germline, CDR1 is ENHRY and CDR2 SYGVKD. The CDR3 is 14 amino acids. The CDR3 region has the DNA TGTGCCGTGAGTCTAGCGGGGGAGGCCAACGAGCAGTACTTC. Its protein product is CAVSLAGEANEQYF.

This clonotype was detected many times. The rearrangement uses TRBV7-8 and TRBJ2-5, with 10 bases fitting TRBD2. Germline V gene sequence: CDR1 SGHVS, CDR2 FQNEAQ. The V gene end was trimmed by 5 bases and the J gene end by 2 bases; junction bases not matched to a gene: 11. The CDR3 extends over 17 amino acids. CDR3 coding DNA: TGTGCCAGCAGCGGAAGTCCTAGCGGGAGATTTCAAGAGACCCAGTACTTC. It yields the protein CASSGSPSGRFQETQYF. Using reference TRBV7-8 and TRBJ2-5 for the parts outside the CDR3, the full variable domain is GAGVSQSPRYKVAKRGQDVALRCDPISGHVSLFWYQQALGQGPEFLTYFQNEAQLDKSGLPSDRFFAERPEGSVSTLKIQRTQQEDSAVYLCASSGSPSGRFQETQYFGPGTRLLVL.

This clonotype has more than one count but fewer than ten. The chain joins TRBV9 to TRBJ2-1; D remains ambiguous. Trimming took 0 bases from V and 0 from J, leaving 10 bases between them. CDR1 is SGDLS, CDR2 YYNGEE, per germline. The CDR3 sequence is 16 residues long. CDR3 bases: TGTGCCAGCAGCGTAGGTGGTCAGAGCTCCTACAATGAGCAGTTCTTC. Its protein is CASSVGGQSSYNEQFF.

The V gene is TRBV11-3, the J gene TRBJ2-5, with 9 nucleotides matching TRBD2. Unmatched junction bases numbered 8, after V lost 4 bases and J lost 5 bases. CDR3 size: 15 residues. CDR1 SGHNT and CDR2 YENEEA come from the germline V gene. The CDR3 DNA sequence: TGTGCCAGCAGCTCTTCTAGCGGGATCGAGGAGACCCAGTACTTC. Its protein is CASSSSSGIEETQYF.

The genes are TRBV24-1 and TRBJ2-1; D gene ambiguous. There are 14 residues in the CDR3. Germline loops: CDR1 KGHDR, CDR2 SFDVKD. Trimming left V 4 bases short and J 2 bases short, with 8 bases between. The CDR3 reads CATSDLDPYNEQFF. Written as DNA, the CDR3 is TGTGCCACCAGTGACCTGGATCCCTACAATGAGCAGTTCTTC.

This clonotype was seen a handful of times. This chain links TRBV20-1 with TRBJ1-2; D ambiguous. CDR1 is DFQATT, CDR2 SNEGSKA, per germline (reference sequence). This CDR3 is built from 13 residues. V was shortened by 8 bases and J by 2 bases, with 15 bases between the two germline ends. The CDR3 reads CSPVEVGNYGYTF. The CDR3, as DNA: TGCAGTCCAGTGGAGGTCGGGAACTATGGCTACACCTTC.

This clonotype was recorded a few times. The chain joins TRBV7-6 to TRBJ2-1; TRBD2 might be the D (6 bases). The V gene lost 3 bases and the J gene lost 2 bases, with 11 bases spanning the gap. The CDR3 sequence is 15 residues long. Germline V gene lookup returns CDR1 SGHVS and CDR2 FNYEAQ. CDR3 nucleotide sequence: TGTGCCAGCAGCTTTTCTGCGGGGACCTACAATGAGCAGTTCTTC. This sequence encodes CASSFSAGTYNEQFF. The complete variable domain, with remaining parts taken from reference TRBV7-6 and TRBJ2-1, reads GAGVSQSPRYKVTKRGQDVALRCDPISGHVSLYWYRQALGQGPEFLTYFNYEAQQDKSGLPNDRFSAERPEGSISTLTIQRTEQRDSAMYRCASSFSAGTYNEQFFGPGTRLTVL.